This record concerns one TCR beta chain sequence. The sample comes from a study of OX40 agonist ivuxolimab in advanced cancers. Study as a whole: A diagnosis of hepatocellular carcinoma, melanoma, renal cell or head and neck cancer was present in dose-escalation patients.

Libraries were prepared by immunoSEQ multiplex PCR; TCRdb keeps only in-frame clonotypes and omits some of them. The table includes tens of thousands of clones, roughly 80% detected once. Collection of blood occurred at baseline, at cycle 4 day 1, and at cycle 7 day 1. The clonotype comes from an adult with an advanced solid tumor such as melanoma, head and neck, liver or kidney cancer. The sequenced sample was CD4+ or CD8+ T cells sorted from blood, obtained in a trial of the OX40 agonist ivuxolimab.

For the CDR3, the DNA is TGTGCCTGGAGCCCAGGGGGGGAGACCCAGTACTTC. Translating it yields CAWSPGGETQYF. The chain joins TRBV30 to TRBJ2-5, with a tentative D call TRBD1 (7 bases). The CDR3 spans 12 residues. Between the trimmed V and J ends, which lost 3 bases and 5 bases, there was a span of 10 bases. Per germline, CDR1 GTSNPN and CDR2 SVGIG (reference sequence).